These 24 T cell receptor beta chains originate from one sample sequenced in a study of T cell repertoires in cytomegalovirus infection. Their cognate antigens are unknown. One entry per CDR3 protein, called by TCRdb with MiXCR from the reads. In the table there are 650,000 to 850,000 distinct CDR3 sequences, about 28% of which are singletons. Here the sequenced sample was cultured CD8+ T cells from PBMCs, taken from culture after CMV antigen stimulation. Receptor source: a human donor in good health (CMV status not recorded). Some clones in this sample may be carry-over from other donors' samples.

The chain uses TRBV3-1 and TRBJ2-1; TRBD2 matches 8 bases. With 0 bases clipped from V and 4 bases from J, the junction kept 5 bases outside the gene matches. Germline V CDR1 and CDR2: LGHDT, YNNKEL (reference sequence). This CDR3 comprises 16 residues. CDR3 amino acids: CASSQDELAEYNEQFF. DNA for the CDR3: TGTGCCAGCAGCCAAGATGAACTAGCGGAATACAATGAGCAGTTCTTC.

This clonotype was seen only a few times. Here the CDR3 DNA reads TGTGCCAGCAGTTTTACCTCCCCGGCAAGTGAGCAGTTCTTC. It yields the protein CASSFTSPASEQFF. The chain carries TRBV27 and TRBJ2-1; D not resolved. Germline loops: CDR1 MNHEY, CDR2 SMNVEV (reference sequence). The CDR3 spans 14 residues. V was cut by 3 bases and J by 9 bases, with 15 bases left in between.

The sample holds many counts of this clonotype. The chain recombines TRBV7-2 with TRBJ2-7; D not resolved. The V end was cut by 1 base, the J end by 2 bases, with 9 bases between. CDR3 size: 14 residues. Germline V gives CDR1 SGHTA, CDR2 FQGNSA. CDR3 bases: TGTGCCAGCAGCTTAGAGGGATACCCCTACGAGCAGTACGTC. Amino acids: CASSLEGYPYEQYV.

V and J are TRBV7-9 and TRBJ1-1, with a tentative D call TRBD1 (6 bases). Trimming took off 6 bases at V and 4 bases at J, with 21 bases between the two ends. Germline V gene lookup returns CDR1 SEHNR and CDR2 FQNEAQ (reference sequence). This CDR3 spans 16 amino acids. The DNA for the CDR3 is TGTGCCAGCAGGGGAGGGGTGAGGGGGTTTGTCACTGAAGCTTTCTTT. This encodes CASRGGVRGFVTEAFF. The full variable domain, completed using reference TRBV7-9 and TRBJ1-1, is DTGVSQNPRHKITKRGQNVTFRCDPISEHNRLYWYRQTLGQGPEFLTYFQNEAQLEKSRLLSDRFSAERPKGSFSTLEIQRTEQGDSAMYLCASRGGVRGFVTEAFFGQGTRLTVV.

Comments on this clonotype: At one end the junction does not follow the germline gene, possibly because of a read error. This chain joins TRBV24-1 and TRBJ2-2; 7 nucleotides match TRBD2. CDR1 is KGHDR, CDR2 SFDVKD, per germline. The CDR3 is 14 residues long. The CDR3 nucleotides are TGTGCCGTCGGGGAGGGAGTTTTGACCGGGGAGCTGTTGTTT. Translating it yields CAVGEGVLTGELLF.

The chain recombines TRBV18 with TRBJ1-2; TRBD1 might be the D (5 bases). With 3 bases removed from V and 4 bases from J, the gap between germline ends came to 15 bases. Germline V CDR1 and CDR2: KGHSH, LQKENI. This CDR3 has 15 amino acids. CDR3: CASSPNLGVGYGYTF. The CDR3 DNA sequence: TGTGCCAGCTCACCTAATTTAGGGGTCGGCTATGGCTACACCTTC.

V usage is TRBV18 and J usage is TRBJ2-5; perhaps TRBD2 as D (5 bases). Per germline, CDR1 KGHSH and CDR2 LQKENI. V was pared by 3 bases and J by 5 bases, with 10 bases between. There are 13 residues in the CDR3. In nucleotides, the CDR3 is TGTGCCAGCTCACCGGAGGTTGGGGAGACCCAGTACTTC. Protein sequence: CASSPEVGETQYF.

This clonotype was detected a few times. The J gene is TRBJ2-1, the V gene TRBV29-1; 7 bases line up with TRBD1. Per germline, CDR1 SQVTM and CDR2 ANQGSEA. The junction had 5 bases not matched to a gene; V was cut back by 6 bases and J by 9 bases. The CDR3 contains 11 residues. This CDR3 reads CSVETGTEQFF. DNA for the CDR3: TGCAGCGTGGAGACAGGGACTGAGCAGTTCTTC.

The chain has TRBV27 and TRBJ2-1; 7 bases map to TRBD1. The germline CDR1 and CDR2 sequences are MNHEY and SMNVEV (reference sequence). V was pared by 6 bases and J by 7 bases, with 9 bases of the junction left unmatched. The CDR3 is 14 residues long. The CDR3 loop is CASSSDRVGNEQFF. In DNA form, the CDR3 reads TGTGCCAGCAGCTCCGACAGGGTTGGTAATGAGCAGTTCTTC.

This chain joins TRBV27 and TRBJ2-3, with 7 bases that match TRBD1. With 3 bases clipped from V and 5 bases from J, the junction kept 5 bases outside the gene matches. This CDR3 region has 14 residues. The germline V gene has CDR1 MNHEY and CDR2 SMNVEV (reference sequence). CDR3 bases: TGTGCCAGCAGTTTTGGGACAGCTTTAGATACGCAGTATTTT. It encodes CASSFGTALDTQYF.

CDR3 amino acids: CASSIDQSWETQYF. As DNA, the CDR3 is TGTGCCAGCAGCATAGATCAGAGTTGGGAGACCCAGTACTTC. The chain links TRBV13 to TRBJ2-5; D remains unclear. The CDR3 contains 14 residues. The germline CDR1 and CDR2 sequences are PRHDT and FYEKMQ (reference sequence). The ends were cut back, 5 bases at V and 5 bases at J, with 15 bases in the middle.

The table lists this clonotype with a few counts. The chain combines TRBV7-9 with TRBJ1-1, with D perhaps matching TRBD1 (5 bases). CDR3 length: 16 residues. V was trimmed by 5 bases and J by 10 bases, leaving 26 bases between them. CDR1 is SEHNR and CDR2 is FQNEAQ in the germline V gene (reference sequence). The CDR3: CASSGWGSGTPSRAFF. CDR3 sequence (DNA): TGTGCCAGCAGCGGCTGGGGATCCGGGACCCCATCGAGAGCTTTCTTT.

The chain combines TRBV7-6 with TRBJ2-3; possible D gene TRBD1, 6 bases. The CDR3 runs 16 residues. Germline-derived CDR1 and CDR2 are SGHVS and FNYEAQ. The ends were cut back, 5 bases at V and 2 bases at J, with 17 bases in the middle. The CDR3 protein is CASSPSAGTTTDTQYF. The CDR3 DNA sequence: TGTGCCAGCAGCCCTTCCGCCGGGACAACCACAGATACGCAGTATTTT.

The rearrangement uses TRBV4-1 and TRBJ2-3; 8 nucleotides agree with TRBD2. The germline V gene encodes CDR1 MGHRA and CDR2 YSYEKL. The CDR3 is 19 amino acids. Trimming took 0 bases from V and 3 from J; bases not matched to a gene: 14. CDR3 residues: CASSQDLLPRGGGTDTQYF. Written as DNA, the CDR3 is TGCGCCAGCAGCCAAGATCTTTTACCCCGGGGGGGAGGAACAGATACGCAGTATTTT.

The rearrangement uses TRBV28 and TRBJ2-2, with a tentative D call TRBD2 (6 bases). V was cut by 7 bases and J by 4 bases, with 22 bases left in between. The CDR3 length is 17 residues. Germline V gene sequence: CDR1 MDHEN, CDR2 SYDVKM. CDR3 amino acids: CASISLFGGNGTGELFF. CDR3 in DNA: TGTGCCAGCATTTCCCTGTTCGGAGGGAATGGCACCGGGGAGCTGTTTTTT.

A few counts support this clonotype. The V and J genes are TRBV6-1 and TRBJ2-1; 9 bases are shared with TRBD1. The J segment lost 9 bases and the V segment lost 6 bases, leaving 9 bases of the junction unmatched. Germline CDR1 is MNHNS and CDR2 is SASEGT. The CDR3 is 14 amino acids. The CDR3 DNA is TGTGCCAGCAGGCCACCGGGACAGGGCGGTGAGCAGTTCTTC. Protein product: CASRPPGQGGEQFF.

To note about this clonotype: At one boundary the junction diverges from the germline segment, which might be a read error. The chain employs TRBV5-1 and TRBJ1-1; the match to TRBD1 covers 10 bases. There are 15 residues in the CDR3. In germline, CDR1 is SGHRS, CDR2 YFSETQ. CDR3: CANSPGQGVNTEAFF. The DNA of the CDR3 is TGCGCCAACAGCCCCGGACAGGGGGTGAACACTGAAGCTTTCTTT.

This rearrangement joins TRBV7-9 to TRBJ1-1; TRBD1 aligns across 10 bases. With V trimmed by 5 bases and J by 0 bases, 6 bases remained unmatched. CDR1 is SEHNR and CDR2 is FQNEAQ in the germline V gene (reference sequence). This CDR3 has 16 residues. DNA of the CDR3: TGTGCCAGCAGCCGTCCCGGGACAGGGGTGAACACTGAAGCTTTCTTT. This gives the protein CASSRPGTGVNTEAFF.

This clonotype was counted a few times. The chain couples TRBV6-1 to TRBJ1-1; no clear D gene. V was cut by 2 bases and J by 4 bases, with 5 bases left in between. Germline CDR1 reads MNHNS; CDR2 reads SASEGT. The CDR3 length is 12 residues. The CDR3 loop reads CASSEKVTEAFF. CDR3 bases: TGTGCCAGCAGTGAAAAGGTCACTGAAGCTTTCTTT.

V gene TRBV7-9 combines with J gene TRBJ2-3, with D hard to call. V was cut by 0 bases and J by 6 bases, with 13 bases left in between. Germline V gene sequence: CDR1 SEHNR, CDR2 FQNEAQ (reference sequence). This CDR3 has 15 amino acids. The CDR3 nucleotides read TGTGCCAGCAGCTTAGCGCGGCTCATACGGGATACGCAGTATTTT. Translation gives CASSLARLIRDTQYF.

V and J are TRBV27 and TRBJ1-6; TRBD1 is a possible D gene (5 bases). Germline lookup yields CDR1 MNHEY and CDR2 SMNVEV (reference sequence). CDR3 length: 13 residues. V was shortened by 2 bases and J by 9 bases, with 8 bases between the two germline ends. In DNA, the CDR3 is TGTGCCAGCAGTTTACTAGGGGTTTCACCCCTCCACTTT. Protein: CASSLLGVSPLHF.

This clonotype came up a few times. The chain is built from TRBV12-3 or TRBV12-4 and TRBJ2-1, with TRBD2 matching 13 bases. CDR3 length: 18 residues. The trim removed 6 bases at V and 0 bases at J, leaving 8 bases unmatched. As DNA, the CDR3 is TGTGCCAGCAGCTACCCGGGGACTAGCGGGGCCTCCTACAATGAGCAGTTCTTC. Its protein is CASSYPGTSGASYNEQFF.

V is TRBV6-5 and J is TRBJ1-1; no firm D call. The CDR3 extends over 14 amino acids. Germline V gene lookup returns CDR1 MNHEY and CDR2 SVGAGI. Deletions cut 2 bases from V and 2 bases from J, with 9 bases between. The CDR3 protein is CASSYGPANTEAFF. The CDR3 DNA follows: TGTGCCAGCAGTTACGGACCTGCAAACACTGAAGCTTTCTTT.

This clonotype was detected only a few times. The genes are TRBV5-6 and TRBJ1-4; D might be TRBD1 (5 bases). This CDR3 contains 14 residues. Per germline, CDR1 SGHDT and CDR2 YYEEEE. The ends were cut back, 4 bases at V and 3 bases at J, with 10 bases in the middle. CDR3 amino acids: CASSMGRPNEKLFF. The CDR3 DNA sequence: TGTGCCAGCAGCATGGGACGTCCTAATGAAAAACTGTTTTTT. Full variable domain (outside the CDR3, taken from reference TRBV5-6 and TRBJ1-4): DAGVTQSPTHLIKTRGQQVTLRCSPKSGHDTVSWYQQALGQGPQFIFQYYEEEERQRGNFPDRFSGHQFPNYSSELNVNALLLGDSALYLCASSMGRPNEKLFFGSGTQLSVL.